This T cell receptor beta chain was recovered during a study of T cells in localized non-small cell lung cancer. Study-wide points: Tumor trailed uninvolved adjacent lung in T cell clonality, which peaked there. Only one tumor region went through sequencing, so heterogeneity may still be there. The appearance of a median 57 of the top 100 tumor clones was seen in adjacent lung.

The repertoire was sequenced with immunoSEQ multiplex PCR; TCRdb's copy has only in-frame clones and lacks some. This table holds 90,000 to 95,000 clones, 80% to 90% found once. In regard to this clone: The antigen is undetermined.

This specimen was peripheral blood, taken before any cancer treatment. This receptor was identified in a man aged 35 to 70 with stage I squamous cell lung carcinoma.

The CDR3 protein is CASSDPGTVYGYTF. CDR3 nucleotides: TGTGCCAGCAGTGACCCCGGGACAGTATATGGCTACACCTTC. The J gene is TRBJ1-2, the V gene TRBV25-1, with 7 bases matching TRBD1. Germline CDR1 reads MGHDK; CDR2 reads SYGVNS. The ends lost 3 bases at V and 5 bases at J; junction bases unmatched: 6. There are 14 residues in the CDR3.